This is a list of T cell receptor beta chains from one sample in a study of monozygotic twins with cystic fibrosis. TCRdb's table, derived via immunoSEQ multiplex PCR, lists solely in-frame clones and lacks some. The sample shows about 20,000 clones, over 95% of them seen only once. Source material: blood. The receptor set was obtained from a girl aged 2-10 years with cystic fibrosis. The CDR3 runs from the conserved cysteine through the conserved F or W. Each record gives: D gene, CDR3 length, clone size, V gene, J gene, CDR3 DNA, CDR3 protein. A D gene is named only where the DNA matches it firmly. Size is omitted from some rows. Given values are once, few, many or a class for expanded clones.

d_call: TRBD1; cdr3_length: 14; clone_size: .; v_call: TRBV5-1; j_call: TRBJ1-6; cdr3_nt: TGCGCCAGCAGCACGGGACAGGTCGATTCACCCCTCCACTTT; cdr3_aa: CASSTGQVDSPLHF
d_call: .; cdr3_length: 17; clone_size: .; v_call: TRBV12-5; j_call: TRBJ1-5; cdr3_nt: TGTGCTAGTGGGAGCCGGACGGAGACGGATGGGAATCAGCCCCAGCATTTT; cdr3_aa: CASGSRTETDGNQPQHF
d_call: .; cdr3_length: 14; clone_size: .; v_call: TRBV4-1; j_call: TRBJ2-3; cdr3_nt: TGCGCCAGCAGCCAAGCCACCCGAGGGGATACGCAGTATTTT; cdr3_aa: CASSQATRGDTQYF
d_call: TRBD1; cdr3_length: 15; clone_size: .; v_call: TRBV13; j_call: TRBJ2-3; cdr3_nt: TGTGCCAGCAGCCTGACAGGGAGTTCAACAGATACGCAGTATTTT; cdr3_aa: CASSLTGSSTDTQYF
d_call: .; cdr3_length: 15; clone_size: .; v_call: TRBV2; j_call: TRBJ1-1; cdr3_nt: TGTGCCAGCAACTTACGGCGACAGATGAACACTGAAGCTTTCTTT; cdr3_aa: CASNLRRQMNTEAFF
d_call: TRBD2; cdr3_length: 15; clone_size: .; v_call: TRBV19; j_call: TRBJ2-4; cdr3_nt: TGTGCCAGTAGTCGGGGGGGCCTAGCCAAAAACATTCAGTACTTC; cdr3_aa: CASSRGGLAKNIQYF
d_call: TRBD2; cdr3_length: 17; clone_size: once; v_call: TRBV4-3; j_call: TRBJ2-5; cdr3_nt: TGCGCCAGCAGCACGGGACTAGCGGGGGTAGGTCAAGAGACCCAGTACTTC; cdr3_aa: CASSTGLAGVGQETQYF
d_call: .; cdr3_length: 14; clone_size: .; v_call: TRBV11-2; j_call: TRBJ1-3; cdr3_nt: TGTGCCAGCAGCTTATCAGGGGTTGGAAACACCATATATTTT; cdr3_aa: CASSLSGVGNTIYF
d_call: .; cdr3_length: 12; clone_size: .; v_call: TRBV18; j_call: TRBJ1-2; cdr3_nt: TGTGCCAGCTCAAGGCCAGACTATGGCTACACCTTC; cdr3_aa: CASSRPDYGYTF
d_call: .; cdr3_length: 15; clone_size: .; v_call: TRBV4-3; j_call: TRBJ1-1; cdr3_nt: TGCGCCAGCAGCCAAGAAAGCATCCCGGGAACTGAAGCTTTCTTT; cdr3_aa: CASSQESIPGTEAFF
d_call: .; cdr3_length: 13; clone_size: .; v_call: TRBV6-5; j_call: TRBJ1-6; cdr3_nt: TGTGCCAGCAGCTCCTCACGCACTTCACCCCTCCACTTT; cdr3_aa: CASSSSRTSPLHF
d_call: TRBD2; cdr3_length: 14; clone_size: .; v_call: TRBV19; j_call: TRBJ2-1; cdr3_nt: TGTGCCAGTAGTCCTTGGACTAGGAGCAATGAGCAGTTCTTC; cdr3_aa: CASSPWTRSNEQFF
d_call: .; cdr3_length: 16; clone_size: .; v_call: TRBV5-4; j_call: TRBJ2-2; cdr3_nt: TGTGCCAGCAGCTCCGCTCGGGGGCAGGACACCGGGGAGCTGTTTTTT; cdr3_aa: CASSSARGQDTGELFF
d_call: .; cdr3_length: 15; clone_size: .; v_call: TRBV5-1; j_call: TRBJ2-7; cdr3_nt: TGCGCCAGCAGCTTGAGGACAGCTGACTCCTACGAGCAGTACTTC; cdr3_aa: CASSLRTADSYEQYF
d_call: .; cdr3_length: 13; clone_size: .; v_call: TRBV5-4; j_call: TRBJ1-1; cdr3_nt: TGTGCCAGCAGCTTCAGCGGGGAGACTGAAGCTTTCTTT; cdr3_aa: CASSFSGETEAFF
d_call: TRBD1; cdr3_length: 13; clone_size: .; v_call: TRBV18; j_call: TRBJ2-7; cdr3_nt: TGTGCCAGCTTCGGGACAGGGACTTACGAGCAGTACTTC; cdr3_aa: CASFGTGTYEQYF
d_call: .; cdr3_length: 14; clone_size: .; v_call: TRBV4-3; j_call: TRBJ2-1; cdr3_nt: TGCGCCAGCAGCCTCCGGGGGAGCTACAATGAGCAGTTCTTC; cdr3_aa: CASSLRGSYNEQFF
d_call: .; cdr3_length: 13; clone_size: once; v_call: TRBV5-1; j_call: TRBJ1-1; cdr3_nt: TGCGCCAGCAGCCCGGACGGCAGGGAATTGGCTTTCTTT; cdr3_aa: CASSPDGRELAFF
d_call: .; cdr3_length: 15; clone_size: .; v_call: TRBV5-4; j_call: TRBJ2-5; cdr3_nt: TGTGCCAGCAGCTTGGACCAGGGGTGGTTGAAGACCCAGTACTTC; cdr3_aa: CASSLDQGWLKTQYF
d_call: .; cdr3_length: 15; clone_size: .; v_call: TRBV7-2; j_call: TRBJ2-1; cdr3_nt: TGTGCCAGCAGCTTAGTATCAAGCTCCTACAATGAGCAGTTCTTC; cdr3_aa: CASSLVSSSYNEQFF
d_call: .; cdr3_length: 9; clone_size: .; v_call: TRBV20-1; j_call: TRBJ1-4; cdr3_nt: TGCAGGGGAAGGTGGAAACTGTTTTTT; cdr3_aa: CRGRWKLFF
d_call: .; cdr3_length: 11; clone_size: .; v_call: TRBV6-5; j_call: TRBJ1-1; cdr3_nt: TGTGCCAGCAGTTATCGCACTGAAGCTTTCTTT; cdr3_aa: CASSYRTEAFF
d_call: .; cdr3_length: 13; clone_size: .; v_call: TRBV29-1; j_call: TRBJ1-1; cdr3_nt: TGCAGCGTTGACGGCGGGCCCAACACTGAAGCTTTCTTT; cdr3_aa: CSVDGGPNTEAFF
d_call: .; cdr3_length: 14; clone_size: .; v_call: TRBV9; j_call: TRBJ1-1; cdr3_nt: TGTGCCAGCAGCGTAGTGAGGGGAGTGGCTGAAGCTTTCTTT; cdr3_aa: CASSVVRGVAEAFF
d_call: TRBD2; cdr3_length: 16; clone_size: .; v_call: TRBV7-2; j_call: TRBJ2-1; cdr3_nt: TGTGCCAGCAGCTTAGCATCGACTAGCGGCTACAATGAGCAGTTCTTC; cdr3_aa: CASSLASTSGYNEQFF
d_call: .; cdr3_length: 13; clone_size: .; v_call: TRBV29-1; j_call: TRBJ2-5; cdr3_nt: TGCAGCGTCAGGCGGGGGCCCCAAGAGACCCAGTACTTC; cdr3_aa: CSVRRGPQETQYF
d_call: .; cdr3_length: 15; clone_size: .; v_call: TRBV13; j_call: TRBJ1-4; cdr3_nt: TGTGCCAGCAGCGCCCGGACAGTTCGTGCTGAAAAACTGTTTTTT; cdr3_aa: CASSARTVRAEKLFF
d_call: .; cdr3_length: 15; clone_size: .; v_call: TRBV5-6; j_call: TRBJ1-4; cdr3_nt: TGTGCCAGCAGCTTGGCCACAATGTCTAATGAAAAACTGTTTTTT; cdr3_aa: CASSLATMSNEKLFF
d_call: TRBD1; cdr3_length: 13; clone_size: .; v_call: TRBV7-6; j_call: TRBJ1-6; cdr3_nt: TGTGCCAGCAGCTTAACAGGGGATTCACCCCTCCACTTT; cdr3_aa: CASSLTGDSPLHF
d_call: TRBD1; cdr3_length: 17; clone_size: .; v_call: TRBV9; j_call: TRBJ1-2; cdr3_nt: TGTGCCAGCAGCGCCTACACCGGGACAGCGGCTCACTATGGCTACACCTTC; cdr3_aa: CASSAYTGTAAHYGYTF
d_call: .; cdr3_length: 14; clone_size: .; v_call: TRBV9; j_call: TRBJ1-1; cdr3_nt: TGTGCCAGCAGCGTCCGGGATGAGAACACTGAAGCTTTCTTT; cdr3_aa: CASSVRDENTEAFF
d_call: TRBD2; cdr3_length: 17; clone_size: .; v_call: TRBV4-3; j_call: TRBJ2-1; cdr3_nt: TGCGCCAGCAGCCAAACCCCTAGCGGGGGGTACTACAATGAGCAGTTCTTC; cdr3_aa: CASSQTPSGGYYNEQFF
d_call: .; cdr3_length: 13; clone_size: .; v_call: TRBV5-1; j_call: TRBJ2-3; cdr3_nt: TGCGCCAGCAGCCGGCAGGTTGGGGATACGCAGTATTTT; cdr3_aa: CASSRQVGDTQYF
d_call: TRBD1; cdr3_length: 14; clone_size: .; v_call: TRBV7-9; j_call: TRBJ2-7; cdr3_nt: TGTGCCAGCAGCTCACAGGGGAAAACCTACGAGCAGTACTTC; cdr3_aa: CASSSQGKTYEQYF
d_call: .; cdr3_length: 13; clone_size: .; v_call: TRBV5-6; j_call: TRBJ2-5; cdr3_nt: TGTGCCAGCAGCTCCACAGGGCCAGAGACCCAGTACTTC; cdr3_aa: CASSSTGPETQYF
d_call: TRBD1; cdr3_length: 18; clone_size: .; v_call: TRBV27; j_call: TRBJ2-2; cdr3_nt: TGTGCCAGCAGTGCACTCGGGACAGGGTTTAATTTGGGCGGGGAGCTGTTTTTT; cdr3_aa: CASSALGTGFNLGGELFF
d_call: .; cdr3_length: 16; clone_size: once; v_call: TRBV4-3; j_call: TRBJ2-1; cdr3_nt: TGCGCCAGCAGCCAAGATTGGGGGGGCCACAGAAATGAGCAGTTCTTC; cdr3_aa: CASSQDWGGHRNEQFF
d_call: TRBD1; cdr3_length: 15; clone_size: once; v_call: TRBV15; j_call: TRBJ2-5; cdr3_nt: TGTGCCACCAGCTCCCCAGGACAGGATCAAGAGACCCAGTACTTC; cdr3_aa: CATSSPGQDQETQYF
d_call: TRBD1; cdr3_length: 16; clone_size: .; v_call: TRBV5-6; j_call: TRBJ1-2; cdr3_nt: TGTGCCAGCAGCTGGTTATCCGGGACAGCAAACTATGGCTACACCTTC; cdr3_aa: CASSWLSGTANYGYTF
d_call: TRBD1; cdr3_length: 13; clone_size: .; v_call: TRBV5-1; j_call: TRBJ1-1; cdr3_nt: TGCGCCAGTGCGGGACAGCCCGACACTGAAGCTTTCTTT; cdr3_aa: CASAGQPDTEAFF
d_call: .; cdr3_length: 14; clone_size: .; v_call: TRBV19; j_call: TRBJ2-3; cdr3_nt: TGTGCCAGTAGTCACAGGGTTAGCACAGATACGCAGTATTTT; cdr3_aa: CASSHRVSTDTQYF
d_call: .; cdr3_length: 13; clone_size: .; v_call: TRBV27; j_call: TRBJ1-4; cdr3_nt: TGTGCCAGCAGGCCCGGGGGCGATGAAAAACTGTTTTTT; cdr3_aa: CASRPGGDEKLFF
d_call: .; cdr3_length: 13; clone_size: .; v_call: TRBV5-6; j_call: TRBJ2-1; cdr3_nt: TGTGCCAGCAGCTTGCAGGGTCAAACGGCCAAGTTCTTC; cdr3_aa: CASSLQGQTAKFF
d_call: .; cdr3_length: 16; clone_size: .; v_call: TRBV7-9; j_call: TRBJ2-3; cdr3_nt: TGTGCCAGCAGCTTAGCAGATAACTACCGCACAGATACGCAGTATTTT; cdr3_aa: CASSLADNYRTDTQYF
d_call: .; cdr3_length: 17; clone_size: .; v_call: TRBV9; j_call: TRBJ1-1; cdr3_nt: TGTGCCAGCAGCGTAGTCGGGTTAGGGGTATCGGACACTGAAGCTTTCTTT; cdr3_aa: CASSVVGLGVSDTEAFF
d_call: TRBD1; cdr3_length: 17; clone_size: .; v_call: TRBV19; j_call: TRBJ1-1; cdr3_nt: TGTGCCAGTAGCGCCCTTAACAGGGGGCTGAGGGGCACTGAAGCTTTCTTT; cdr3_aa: CASSALNRGLRGTEAFF
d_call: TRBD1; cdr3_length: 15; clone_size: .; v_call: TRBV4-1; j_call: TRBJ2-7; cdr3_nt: TGCGCCAGCAGCCAAGCAACAGGGGGTTATTACGAGCAGTACTTC; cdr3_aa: CASSQATGGYYEQYF
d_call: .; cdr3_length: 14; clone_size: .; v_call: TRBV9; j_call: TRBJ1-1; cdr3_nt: TGTGCCAGCAGCGTAGGCACACAGAGCACTGAAGCTTTCTTT; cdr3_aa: CASSVGTQSTEAFF
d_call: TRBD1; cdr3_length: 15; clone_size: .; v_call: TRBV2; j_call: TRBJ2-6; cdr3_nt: TGTGCCAGCAGTGGAGACAGGGCTGGGGCCAACGTCCTGACTTTC; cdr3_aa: CASSGDRAGANVLTF
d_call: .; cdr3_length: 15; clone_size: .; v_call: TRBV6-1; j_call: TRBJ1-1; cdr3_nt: TGTGCCAGCAGTGAACAACAGGAGCCCAACACTGAAGCTTTCTTT; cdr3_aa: CASSEQQEPNTEAFF
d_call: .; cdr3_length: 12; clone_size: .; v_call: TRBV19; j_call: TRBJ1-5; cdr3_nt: TGTGCCAGTAGTACCCACAATCAGCCCCAGCATTTT; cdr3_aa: CASSTHNQPQHF
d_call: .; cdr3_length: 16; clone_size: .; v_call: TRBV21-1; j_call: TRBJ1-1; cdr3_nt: TGTGCCAGCAGCATACACACCATCACAGGGGACACTGAAGCTTTCTTT; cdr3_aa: CASSIHTITGDTEAFF
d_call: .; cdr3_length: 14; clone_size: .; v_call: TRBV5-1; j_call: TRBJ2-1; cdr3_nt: TGCGCCAGCAAGACAGATTCGAACTACAATGAGCAGTTCTTC; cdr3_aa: CASKTDSNYNEQFF
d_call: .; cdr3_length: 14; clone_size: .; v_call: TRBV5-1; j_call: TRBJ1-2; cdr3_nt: TGCGCCAGCAGCTTGACAAATTCTAACTATGGCTACACCTTC; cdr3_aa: CASSLTNSNYGYTF
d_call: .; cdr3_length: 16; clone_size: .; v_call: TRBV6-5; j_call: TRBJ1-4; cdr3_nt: TGTGCCAGCAGTTACTCGAACAGGGTCGGGGTGGAAAAACTGTTTTTT; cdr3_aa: CASSYSNRVGVEKLFF
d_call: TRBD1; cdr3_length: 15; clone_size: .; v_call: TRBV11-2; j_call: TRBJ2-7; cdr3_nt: TGTGCCAGCAGCTTAGCCCCCGGGACAGGGATCCCTGAGTACTTC; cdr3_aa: CASSLAPGTGIPEYF